Below, 17 T cell receptor beta chains from the same sample are listed, as sequenced in a study of blood T cell repertoires in COVID-19. TCRdb keeps only in-frame clones here, not all; method: immunoSEQ multiplex PCR. The sample has some 120,000 clones; roughly four fifths are singletons. The sample taken for sequencing was peripheral blood. Every receptor here comes from a man under 40 with COVID-19, enrolled during active disease.

The genes are TRBV19 and TRBJ1-5; D gene uncertain. The CDR3 sequence is 14 residues long. The V end lost 7 bases, the J end lost 5 bases, and 15 bases lay between the germline ends. CDR1 and CDR2 (germline): LNHDA, SQIVND (reference sequence). The CDR3: CASKIPEGDQPQHF. The CDR3 DNA follows: TGTGCCAGTAAGATTCCCGAAGGAGATCAGCCCCAGCATTTT.

The chain has TRBV6-2 or TRBV6-3 and TRBJ1-5; D remains unclear. Germline-derived CDR1 and CDR2 are MNHEY and SVGEGT. With 2 bases removed from V and 2 bases from J, the gap between germline ends came to 10 bases. The CDR3 loop spans 15 amino acids. CDR3 sequence reads: CASSYRVGGNQPQHF. DNA for the CDR3: TGTGCCAGCAGTTACCGGGTCGGGGGCAATCAGCCCCAGCATTTT.

The chain employs TRBV29-1 and TRBJ2-7, with D possibly TRBD1 on 5 matching bases. Germline CDR1 SQVTM, CDR2 ANQGSEA. V lost 0 bases and J lost 0, with 12 bases in between. CDR3 length: 15 amino acids. The CDR3 coding sequence is TGCAGCGTTGAAGATCTTCAACAGGTCTCCTACGAGCAGTACTTC. It encodes CSVEDLQQVSYEQYF.

The rearrangement links TRBV27 to TRBJ2-3; D not resolved. CDR1 MNHEY and CDR2 SMNVEV come from the germline V gene (reference sequence). The CDR3 runs 15 residues. Trimming cost V 7 bases and J 3 bases, with 17 bases left between them. The CDR3 protein is CASMIANGLTDTQYF. CDR3 nucleotide sequence: TGTGCCAGCATGATCGCCAACGGGTTAACAGATACGCAGTATTTT.

V is TRBV30 and J is TRBJ2-1, with D maybe TRBD1 (7 bases). CDR1 and CDR2 (germline): GTSNPN, SVGIG (reference sequence). CDR3 length: 15 residues. Trimming removed 7 bases at V and 6 bases at J, with 22 bases between. The CDR3 sequence: CASRGGTENSNEQFF. Written as DNA, the CDR3 is TGTGCCTCCCGAGGGGGGACAGAAAATAGCAATGAGCAGTTCTTC.

V usage is TRBV28 and J usage is TRBJ2-7; 7 positions agree with TRBD1. The CDR3 contains 17 residues. From germline, CDR1 is MDHEN and CDR2 SYDVKM. V lost 3 bases and J lost 1; bases outside the gene matches: 12. CDR3 in amino acids: CASSFSYGTVQSYEQYF. CDR3 nucleotides: TGTGCCAGCAGTTTCTCCTACGGGACAGTACAATCCTACGAGCAGTACTTC.

This rearrangement joins TRBV10-3 to TRBJ1-1; 8 nucleotides line up with TRBD1. The germline V gene encodes CDR1 ENHRY and CDR2 SYGVKD. The CDR3 spans 15 residues. Trimming took 6 bases from V and 1 from J; bases not matched to a gene: 7. The CDR3 DNA sequence: TGTGCCATCAGAACGACAGGGGCCCGGAACACTGAAGCTTTCTTT. Protein product: CAIRTTGARNTEAFF.

The chain has TRBV19 and TRBJ1-2, with a weak D call TRBD1 (5 bases). CDR1 LNHDA and CDR2 SQIVND come from the germline V gene (reference sequence). The CDR3 loop spans 14 amino acids. The V and J ends lost 7 bases and 4 bases respectively, with 16 bases between them. The CDR3 protein is CASNTRVDAYGYTF. In nucleotides, the CDR3 is TGTGCCAGTAACACCAGGGTGGATGCCTATGGCTACACCTTC. The complete variable domain, with remaining parts taken from reference TRBV19 and TRBJ1-2, reads DGGITQSPKYLFRKEGQNVTLSCEQNLNHDAMYWYRQDPGQGLRLIYYSQIVNDFQKGDIAEGYSVSREKKESFPLTVTSAQKNPTAFYLCASNTRVDAYGYTFGSGTRLTVV.

DNA for the CDR3: TGTGCCAGCAGCCCTCATACAGGGGGCCCGGGTGGCTACACCTTC. Translating gives CASSPHTGGPGGYTF. V is TRBV6-2 or TRBV6-3 and J is TRBJ1-2; TRBD1 matches at 9 bases. The trim removed 6 bases at V and 7 bases at J, leaving 12 bases unmatched. Germline V gene sequence: CDR1 MNHEY, CDR2 SVGEGT. The CDR3 extends over 15 amino acids.

This clone turned up a few times. This chain joins TRBV4-1 and TRBJ2-3, with TRBD2 identical over 9 bases. Germline V gene lookup returns CDR1 MGHRA and CDR2 YSYEKL. The CDR3 is made up of 17 amino acids. V was clipped by 0 bases and J by 7 bases; unmatched bases: 11. The DNA for the CDR3 is TGCGCCAGCAGCCAAGATTCGCTAGCGGGGATAGGATATACGCAGTATTTT. Residues: CASSQDSLAGIGYTQYF.

The chain joins TRBV6-5 to TRBJ1-2; D gene ambiguous. Trimming stripped 5 bases from V and 4 bases from J, with 17 bases between. CDR1 and CDR2 (germline): MNHEY, SVGAGI. The CDR3 extends over 15 amino acids. This chain's CDR3 is CASSREGQGSYGYTF. Written as DNA, the CDR3 is TGTGCCAGCAGTCGCGAGGGCCAAGGATCCTATGGCTACACCTTC.

This rearrangement joins TRBV19 to TRBJ1-1; 11 bases map to TRBD1. The junction had 4 bases not matched to a gene; V was cut back by 3 bases and J by 1 base. CDR1 and CDR2 from the germline V gene are LNHDA and SQIVND (reference sequence). The CDR3 consists of 16 residues. The CDR3 DNA sequence: TGTGCCAGTAGTATCGGACAGGGGGCGGCGAACACTGAAGCTTTCTTT. It yields the protein CASSIGQGAANTEAFF.

The sample holds a few counts of this clone. The J gene is TRBJ2-3, the V gene TRBV6-4, with 11 bases matching TRBD2. The V gene end was trimmed by 3 bases and the J gene end by 3 bases; junction bases not matched to a gene: 5. There are 16 residues in the CDR3. In germline, CDR1 is MRHNA, CDR2 SNTAGT. The CDR3 loop is CASSEVGTSGTDTQYF. CDR3 DNA: TGTGCCAGCAGTGAGGTCGGGACTAGCGGAACAGATACGCAGTATTTT.

This rearrangement joins TRBV19 to TRBJ2-5; D unclear. Between the trimmed V and J ends, which lost 5 bases and 5 bases, there was a span of 9 bases. The CDR3 runs 12 residues. The V gene's germline CDR1 is LNHDA and CDR2 SQIVND (reference sequence). The CDR3 sequence: CASSGRSETQYF. As DNA, the CDR3 is TGTGCCAGTAGTGGGCGTAGTGAGACCCAGTACTTC.

This clone was observed at least ten times. This rearrangement joins TRBV27 to TRBJ2-7, with D maybe TRBD2 (7 bases). CDR3 size: 15 residues. V lost 6 bases to trimming and J lost 2 bases, with 17 bases between them. The germline CDR1 and CDR2 sequences are MNHEY and SMNVEV (reference sequence). CDR3 DNA: TGTGCCAGCAGACAGACCACAGGGACTACCTACGAGCAGTACTTC. Protein product: CASRQTTGTTYEQYF.

This clone occurred a few times. The chain couples TRBV2 to TRBJ2-2; D possibly corresponds to TRBD1 (5 bases). From germline, CDR1 is SNHLY and CDR2 FYNNEI. V was pared by 6 bases and J by 0 bases, with 8 bases between. The CDR3 is 14 amino acids. CDR3 DNA: TGTGCCAGCAGACAGGCACCGAACACCGGGGAGCTGTTTTTT. This gives the protein CASRQAPNTGELFF.

This clone appeared once. This rearrangement joins TRBV14 to TRBJ1-1; 8 nucleotides match TRBD1. V was clipped by 8 bases and J by 6 bases; unmatched bases: 14. CDR1 and CDR2 (germline): SGHDN, FVKESK. This CDR3 has 15 amino acids. DNA for the CDR3: TGTGCCAGCGACCCTCCCGACAGGGGTGATGCTGAAGCTTTCTTT. It translates to CASDPPDRGDAEAFF.